Each of the 29 T cell receptor beta chains below was sequenced from the same sample in a study of shared clonotypes between healthy human individuals. Method: immunoSEQ multiplex PCR; TCRdb's copy keeps in-frame clones and lacks some. In the table there are 180,000 or so clones, about 93% of which are singletons. The sequenced sample was naive CD4+ T cells sorted from blood. Subset meaning: CD45RA+ positively selected. Receptor source: a woman aged 25 to 39 in good health.

The genes are TRBV10-1 and TRBJ2-7; possibly TRBD2 for D (5 bases). From germline, CDR1 is WNHNN and CDR2 SYGVQD (reference sequence). The V end was cut by 4 bases, the J end by 4 bases, with 17 bases between. The CDR3 runs to 15 residues. The CDR3 nucleotides are TGCGCCAGCAGTGGAGGGCCGCCGAACCATTACGAGCAGTACTTC. Translating it yields CASSGGPPNHYEQYF.

The chain combines TRBV19 with TRBJ1-1; TRBD1 agrees at 10 bases. This CDR3 spans 14 amino acids. With V trimmed by 4 bases and J by 5 bases, 4 bases remained unmatched. CDR1 LNHDA and CDR2 SQIVND come from the germline V gene (reference sequence). CDR3 nucleotide sequence: TGTGCCAGTAGTACGGGACAGGGGTGGACTGAAGCTTTCTTT. Protein product: CASSTGQGWTEAFF.

The rearrangement uses TRBV18 and TRBJ2-7, with 9 bases lining up with TRBD1. The CDR3 extends over 15 amino acids. Trimming cost V 3 bases and J 3 bases; bases outside gene matches: 6. The germline V gene has CDR1 KGHSH and CDR2 LQKENI. CDR3 nucleotide sequence: TGTGCCAGCTCACCGCCGGGACAGGGTGTCTACGAGCAGTACTTC. This translates into CASSPPGQGVYEQYF.

V gene TRBV6-1 combines with J gene TRBJ2-2; D may match TRBD1 or TRBD2 (6 bases each). Trimming cost V 5 bases and J 5 bases, with 15 bases left between them. The CDR3 runs to 15 residues. CDR1 is MNHNS and CDR2 is SASEGT in the germline V gene. The CDR3 DNA follows: TGTGCCAGCAGTCCCGGGGGCCGATCGACCGGGGAGCTGTTTTTT. It is translated as CASSPGGRSTGELFF.

This sequence joins TRBV27 and TRBJ2-7; 8 bases agree with TRBD2. Unmatched junction bases numbered 6, after V lost 3 bases and J lost 2 bases. The CDR3 is 15 residues long. Looked up from germline, CDR1 is MNHEY and CDR2 is SMNVEV (reference sequence). The DNA of the CDR3 is TGTGCCAGCAGTTTGGGACTAGGAGTCCCCTACGAGCAGTACTTC. Encoded protein: CASSLGLGVPYEQYF.

The chain is built from TRBV7-9 and TRBJ2-7, with D tentatively TRBD1 or TRBD2 (5 bases each). The CDR3 spans 12 residues. V was shortened by 4 bases and J by 7 bases, with 11 bases between the two germline ends. CDR1 and CDR2 from the germline V gene are SEHNR and FQNEAQ (reference sequence). CDR3: CASSSGPGEQYF. In DNA form, the CDR3 reads TGTGCCAGCAGCTCGGGACCGGGGGAGCAGTACTTC.

This chain joins TRBV7-8 and TRBJ2-5; D gene uncertain. The CDR3 runs 12 residues. The V gene lost 6 bases and the J gene lost 1 base, with 6 bases spanning the gap. Germline CDR1 reads SGHVS; CDR2 reads FQNEAQ. CDR3 in amino acids: CASRKGQETQYF. In nucleotides, the CDR3 is TGTGCCAGCAGAAAGGGCCAAGAGACCCAGTACTTC. The entire variable domain, with the rest obtained from reference TRBV7-8 and TRBJ2-5, is as follows: GAGVSQSPRYKVAKRGQDVALRCDPISGHVSLFWYQQALGQGPEFLTYFQNEAQLDKSGLPSDRFFAERPEGSVSTLKIQRTQQEDSAVYLCASRKGQETQYFGPGTRLLVL.

The table lists this clone with a few counts. This chain uses TRBV4-1 with TRBJ1-5, with D maybe TRBD1 (6 bases). The CDR3 loop spans 17 amino acids. From germline, CDR1 is MGHRA and CDR2 YSYEKL. Trimming left V 0 bases short and J 1 base short, with 13 bases between. CDR3 DNA: TGCGCCAGCAGCCAAGAGGCCGGGACATCAAGCAATCAGCCCCAGCATTTT. It specifies CASSQEAGTSSNQPQHF.

The rearrangement joins TRBV4-1 to TRBJ2-4; no firm D call. CDR1 is MGHRA, CDR2 YSYEKL, per germline. The CDR3 contains 12 residues. Trimming pared 1 base from V and 11 bases from J, leaving 9 bases between. The CDR3 DNA reads TGCGCCAGCAGCCAAGTGGCCGGACTTCAGTACTTC. This gives the protein CASSQVAGLQYF.

The chain joins TRBV9 to TRBJ2-7; D is uncertain. Germline CDR1 is SGDLS and CDR2 is YYNGEE. With 4 bases removed from V and 3 bases from J, the gap between germline ends came to 11 bases. The CDR3 is 13 amino acids. CDR3 bases: TGTGCCAGCAGCATCCGAGACGGCTACGAGCAGTACTTC. This translates into CASSIRDGYEQYF. Using reference TRBV9 and TRBJ2-7 for the parts outside the CDR3, the full variable domain is DSGVTQTPKHLITATGQRVTLRCSPRSGDLSVYWYQQSLDQGLQFLIQYYNGEERAKGNILERFSAQQFPDLHSELNLSSLELGDSALYFCASSIRDGYEQYFGPGTRLTVT.

The chain couples TRBV5-1 to TRBJ2-5; no reliable D call. Trimming stripped 0 bases from V and 2 bases from J, with 8 bases between. The CDR3 consists of 14 residues. Germline CDR1 is SGHRS and CDR2 is YFSETQ. This CDR3 reads CASSLARLQETQYF. For the CDR3, the DNA is TGCGCCAGCAGCTTGGCTCGACTTCAAGAGACCCAGTACTTC.

The chain links TRBV27 to TRBJ1-6; 10 bases line up with TRBD1. The length of the CDR3 is 15 residues. Germline V gene lookup returns CDR1 MNHEY and CDR2 SMNVEV (reference sequence). J gave up 7 bases and V 6 bases, and 6 bases lay outside the gene matches. This CDR3 reads CASSDRGLGNSPLHF. The CDR3 nucleotides are TGTGCCAGCAGCGACAGGGGGCTAGGAAATTCACCCCTCCACTTT.

The chain joins TRBV9 to TRBJ2-7; tentatively, D is TRBD1 (6 bases). Germline assignment: CDR1 SGDLS and CDR2 YYNGEE. The V end lost 2 bases, the J end lost 2 bases, and 17 bases lay between the germline ends. This CDR3 has 16 residues. Here the CDR3 reads CASSVGPGAIAYEQYF. CDR3 DNA sequence: TGTGCCAGCAGCGTGGGGCCAGGGGCTATTGCCTACGAGCAGTACTTC.

The chain carries TRBV19 and TRBJ1-1; a weak D match, TRBD1 (6 bases). Per the germline V gene, CDR1 is LNHDA and CDR2 is SQIVND (reference sequence). The CDR3 extends over 17 amino acids. V gave up 0 bases and J gave up 2 bases, with 16 bases separating them. The CDR3 DNA sequence: TGTGCCAGTAGTATAGATCTTAGGCAGGGGACCAACACTGAAGCTTTCTTT. Translated, it gives CASSIDLRQGTNTEAFF.

This clone was picked up a small number of times. The chain uses TRBV6-5 and TRBJ1-5, with unresolved D. Per the germline V gene, CDR1 is MNHEY and CDR2 is SVGAGI. V was cut by 4 bases and J by 2 bases, with 12 bases left in between. The CDR3 sequence is 15 residues long. The CDR3 DNA follows: TGTGCCAGCAGTTTCGGTTTCGGGGGCAATCAGCCCCAGCATTTT. It encodes CASSFGFGGNQPQHF.

The chain uses TRBV7-9 and TRBJ2-5; the match to TRBD2 covers 7 bases. The better agreement between TRBJ2-7 and the DNA end casts doubt on the J call. Germline values: CDR1 SEHNR, CDR2 FQNEAQ (reference sequence). The CDR3 has 15 residues. CDR3 sequence (DNA): TGTGCCAGCAGCTTTGAGCGGGATGGGGGCTACGAGCAGTACTTC. It yields the protein CASSFERDGGYEQYF.

The J gene is TRBJ1-1, the V gene TRBV5-1; TRBD1 matches 9 bases. CDR1 is SGHRS and CDR2 is YFSETQ in the germline V gene. This CDR3 contains 15 residues. Trimming cost V 0 bases and J 4 bases; bases outside gene matches: 4. The CDR3 coding sequence is TGCGCCAGCAGCTTGGGGGGACAGGGAGGCACTGAAGCTTTCTTT. As protein: CASSLGGQGGTEAFF.

The CDR3 loop is CASSLGSASANNEQFF. The DNA of the CDR3 is TGTGCCAGCAGTTTAGGGTCGGCTAGCGCCAACAATGAGCAGTTCTTC. V usage is TRBV28 and J usage is TRBJ2-1, with a weak D call TRBD2 (6 bases). The germline gives CDR1 MDHEN, CDR2 SYDVKM. CDR3 length equals 16 residues. The V gene lost 2 bases and the J gene lost 5 bases, with 16 bases spanning the gap.

The rearrangement joins TRBV5-5 to TRBJ1-1; the D is unclear. In germline, CDR1 is SGHKS, CDR2 YYEKEE (reference sequence). The ends were cut back, 0 bases at V and 3 bases at J, with 6 bases in the middle. This CDR3 has 13 amino acids. The CDR3 DNA reads as TGTGCCAGCAGCTTGGACGGATACACTGAAGCTTTCTTT. Translating it yields CASSLDGYTEAFF.

The genes are TRBV29-1 and TRBJ2-5, with D maybe TRBD1 (5 bases). CDR3 length: 13 amino acids. Looked up from germline, CDR1 is SQVTM and CDR2 is ANQGSEA. The ends were cut back, 3 bases at V and 4 bases at J, with 12 bases in the middle. Here the CDR3 reads CSVEQGAGETQYF. Written as DNA, the CDR3 is TGCAGCGTTGAGCAGGGTGCTGGAGAGACCCAGTACTTC. The full variable domain, rest sourced from reference TRBV29-1 and TRBJ2-5, is SAVISQKPSRDICQRGTSLTIQCQVDSQVTMMFWYRQQPGQSLTLIATANQGSEATYESGFVIDKFPISRPNLTFSTLTVSNMSPEDSSIYLCSVEQGAGETQYFGPGTRLLVL.

The chain carries TRBV29-1 and TRBJ1-5; TRBD1 agrees at 8 bases. This CDR3 is 13 amino acids long. Germline CDR1 reads SQVTM; CDR2 reads ANQGSEA. V dropped 8 bases and J dropped 3; count of bases not matched to a gene: 6. The CDR3 protein is CSSTGEVNQPQHF. CDR3 sequence (DNA): TGCAGCTCGACAGGGGAAGTCAATCAGCCCCAGCATTTT.

This chain joins TRBV5-1 and TRBJ2-7; TRBD2 might be the D (5 bases). Trimming took 2 bases from V and 5 from J, leaving 14 bases between them. Germline loops: CDR1 SGHRS, CDR2 YFSETQ. The CDR3 runs to 14 residues. For the CDR3, the DNA is TGCGCCAGCAGCTTCAAACGGGAAGCCCACGAGCAGTACTTC. Translating it yields CASSFKREAHEQYF.

This chain connects TRBV30 to TRBJ1-2; D not certain. The CDR3 is 14 residues long. Germline lookup yields CDR1 GTSNPN and CDR2 SVGIG (reference sequence). V was pared by 1 base and J by 3 bases, with 12 bases between. Here the CDR3 DNA reads TGTGCCTGGAGTGAGGGAATGGAAGACTATGGCTACACCTTC. Amino acids: CAWSEGMEDYGYTF.

CDR3 sequence: CASSPGQGSEAFF. The CDR3 DNA reads as TGTGCCAGCTCACCCGGACAGGGTTCTGAAGCTTTCTTT. This chain connects TRBV18 to TRBJ1-1; TRBD1 agrees at 8 bases. With V trimmed by 3 bases and J by 6 bases, 3 bases remained unmatched. Germline-derived CDR1 and CDR2 are KGHSH and LQKENI. The CDR3 spans 13 residues.

This chain joins TRBV14 and TRBJ2-7, with 11 bases lining up with TRBD2. This CDR3 has 16 residues. Germline loops: CDR1 SGHDN, CDR2 FVKESK. The trim removed 0 bases at V and 6 bases at J, leaving 7 bases unmatched. The CDR3 here is CASSQETLAGGSEQYF. Here the CDR3 DNA reads TGTGCCAGCAGCCAAGAGACTCTAGCGGGAGGTTCCGAGCAGTACTTC.

The CDR3 reads CASSPPSRENEKLFF. Written as DNA, the CDR3 is TGTGCCAGCTCACCACCTTCACGGGAGAATGAAAAACTGTTTTTT. V gene TRBV18 combines with J gene TRBJ1-4; D unclear. The CDR3 has 15 amino acids. Trimming shortened V by 0 bases and J by 5 bases, and 10 bases separated the two germline ends. Germline-derived CDR1 and CDR2 are KGHSH and LQKENI.

Concerning this clone: This same CDR3 is encoded by further DNA sequences in the sample. This rearrangement joins TRBV28 to TRBJ1-2; TRBD1 is a possible D gene (5 bases). V was cut by 3 bases and J by 4 bases, with 6 bases left in between. The V gene's germline CDR1 is MDHEN and CDR2 SYDVKM. The CDR3 covers 12 residues. CDR3 bases: TGTGCCAGCAGTTTCCAGGGCTATGGCTACACCTTC. It is translated as CASSFQGYGYTF.

In this sample, this clone turned up once. The chain couples TRBV30 to TRBJ1-1; no clear D. The CDR3 runs 13 residues. Trimming stripped 0 bases from V and 2 bases from J, with 7 bases between. The germline V gene has CDR1 GTSNPN and CDR2 SVGIG (reference sequence). Written as DNA, the CDR3 is TGTGCCTGGAGTGTCGCCACCAACACTGAAGCTTTCTTT. Amino acids: CAWSVATNTEAFF.

This chain uses TRBV28 with TRBJ1-1, with D tentatively TRBD1 (6 bases). Germline CDR1 is MDHEN and CDR2 is SYDVKM. Trimming removed 5 bases at V and 6 bases at J, with 16 bases between. The CDR3 has 14 residues. The CDR3 is CASSPQGSGPEAFF. DNA of the CDR3: TGTGCCAGCAGTCCACAGGGTTCTGGTCCTGAAGCTTTCTTT.